Sequencing of this TCR beta chain was carried out in a study of low-dose radiotherapy and immunotherapy resistance in tumors. Study-wide context: Radiation delivery to Cohort 1 consisted of 0.5 Gy per fraction every 2 weeks, summing to 6.5 Gy. Patients were on oral aspirin 300 mg taken daily for four cycles from cycle 1 day 1.

TRAV- and TRBV-specific primers, spanning alpha and beta chains, primed first-strand cDNA. For amplifying TCRs, the PCR ran for 15 to 20 cycles with Phusion, which was used together with a constant-region primer and the adapter on the V primers. MiXCR, applied by TCRdb to the reads, yields one record per CDR3 protein. The data show tens of thousands of distinct CDR3 sequences, roughly a quarter seen once. This clonotype was detected ten times or more. V was pared by 5 bases and J by 5 bases, with 15 bases of the junction left unmatched. CDR3 length: 17 amino acids. Germline values: CDR1 LNHDA, CDR2 SQIVND (reference sequence). The time point was: before trial treatment.

This chain joins TRBV19 and TRBJ2-1; 7 bases line up with TRBD2. The source was PBMCs, collected before treatment. The clonotype comes from a male donor with prostate cancer. CDR3 in amino acids: CASSPPGGVGTHNEQFF. CDR3 bases: TGTGCCAGTAGTCCGCCGGGGGGAGTCGGCACTCACAATGAGCAGTTCTTC. Drawing the rest from reference TRBV19 and TRBJ2-1, the complete variable domain is DGGITQSPKYLFRKEGQNVTLSCEQNLNHDAMYWYRQDPGQGLRLIYYSQIVNDFQKGDIAEGYSVSREKKESFPLTVTSAQKNPTAFYLCASSPPGGVGTHNEQFFGPGTRLTVL.